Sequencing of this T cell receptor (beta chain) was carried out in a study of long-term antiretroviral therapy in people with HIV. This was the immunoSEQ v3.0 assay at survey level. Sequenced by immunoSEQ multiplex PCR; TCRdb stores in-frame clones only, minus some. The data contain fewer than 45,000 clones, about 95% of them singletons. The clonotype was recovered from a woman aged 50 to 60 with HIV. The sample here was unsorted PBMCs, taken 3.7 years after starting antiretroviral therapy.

The CDR3 spells CASSLGGRYEQYF. The DNA for the CDR3 is TGTGCCAGCAGCTTAGGGGGGCGGTACGAGCAGTACTTC. The chain couples TRBV7-3 to TRBJ2-7; D could derive from TRBD1 or TRBD2 (6 bases each). The ends were cut back, 2 bases at V and 4 bases at J, with 9 bases in the middle. The CDR3 covers 13 residues. The V gene's germline CDR1 is SGHTA and CDR2 FQGTGA. Full variable domain (rest looked up from reference TRBV7-3 and TRBJ2-7): GAGVSQTPSNKVTEKGKYVELRCDPISGHTALYWYRQSLGQGPEFLIYFQGTGAADDSGLPNDRFFAVRPEGSVSTLKIQRTERGDSAVYLCASSLGGRYEQYFGPGTRLTVT.